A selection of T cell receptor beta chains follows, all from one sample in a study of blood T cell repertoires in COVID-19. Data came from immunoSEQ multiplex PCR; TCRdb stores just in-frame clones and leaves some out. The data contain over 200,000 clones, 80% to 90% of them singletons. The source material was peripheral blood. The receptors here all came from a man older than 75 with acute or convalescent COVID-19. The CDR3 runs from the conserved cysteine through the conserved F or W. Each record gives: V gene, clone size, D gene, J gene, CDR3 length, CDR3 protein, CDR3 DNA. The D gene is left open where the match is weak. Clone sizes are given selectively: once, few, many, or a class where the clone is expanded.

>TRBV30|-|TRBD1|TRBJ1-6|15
CAWSAGQEGGSPLHF
TGTGCCTGGAGTGCGGGACAGGAGGGAGGTTCACCCCTCCACTTT
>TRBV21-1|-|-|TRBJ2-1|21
CASSSCAGTSGREGFHNEQFF
TGTGCCAGCAGCAGCTGTGCCGGGACTAGCGGGAGGGAAGGTTTCCACAATGAGCAGTTCTTC
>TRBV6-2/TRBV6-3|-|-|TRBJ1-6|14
CASSYSAGVSPLHF
TGTGCCAGCAGTTACTCCGCAGGGGTGTCACCCCTCCACTTT
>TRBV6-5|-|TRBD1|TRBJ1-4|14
CASRIDRVGEKLFF
TGTGCCAGCAGGATAGACAGGGTTGGGGAAAAACTGTTTTTT
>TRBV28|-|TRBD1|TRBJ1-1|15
CASIISSQGGTEAFF
TGTGCCAGCATCATCTCCAGCCAGGGGGGCACTGAAGCTTTCTTT
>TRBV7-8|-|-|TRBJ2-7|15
CASSSRQVSSYEQYF
TGTGCCAGCAGCTCCAGACAGGTTTCCTCCTACGAGCAGTACTTC
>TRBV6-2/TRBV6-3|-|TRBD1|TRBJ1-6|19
CASSYLPGQGSSYNSPLHF
TGTGCCAGCAGTTACTTACCGGGACAGGGAAGCTCCTATAATTCACCCCTCCACTTT
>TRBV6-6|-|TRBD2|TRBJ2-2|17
CASSPRYLAGRDGELFF
TGTGCCAGCAGTCCTCGATATCTAGCGGGGCGCGACGGGGAGCTGTTTTTT
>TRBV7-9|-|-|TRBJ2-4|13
CASSPWASSIQYF
TGTGCCAGCAGCCCCTGGGCCTCCTCTATTCAGTACTTC
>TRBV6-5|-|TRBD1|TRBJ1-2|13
CASSWGQGVGYTF
TGTGCCAGCAGCTGGGGACAGGGAGTTGGCTACACCTTC
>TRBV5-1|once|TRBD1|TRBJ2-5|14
CASSVGTGQETQYF
TGCGCCAGCAGCGTGGGGACAGGTCAAGAGACCCAGTACTTC
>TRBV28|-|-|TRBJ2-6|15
CASSSGVAGANVLTF
TGTGCCAGCAGTTCGGGGGTCGCTGGGGCCAACGTCCTGACTTTC
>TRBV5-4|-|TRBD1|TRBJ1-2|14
CASSLQGQPYGYTF
TGTGCCAGCAGCTTACAGGGACAGCCCTATGGCTACACCTTC
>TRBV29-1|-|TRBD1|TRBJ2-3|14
CSTETGQHTDTQYF
TGCAGCACTGAAACGGGACAGCACACAGATACGCAGTATTTT
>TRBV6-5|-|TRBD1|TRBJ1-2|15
CASSYHPGGAYGYTF
TGTGCCAGCAGTTACCATCCAGGGGGCGCCTATGGCTACACCTTC
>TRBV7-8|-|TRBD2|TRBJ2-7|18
CASSSWGLAGERSYEQYF
TGTGCCAGCAGCTCTTGGGGACTAGCGGGAGAGAGGTCCTACGAGCAGTACTTC
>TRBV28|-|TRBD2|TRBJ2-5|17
CASTMGLAGGLEKTQYF
TGTGCCAGCACTATGGGACTAGCGGGGGGGTTAGAGAAGACCCAGTACTTC
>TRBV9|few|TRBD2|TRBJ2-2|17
CASSVAGTSGFGGELFF
TGTGCCAGCAGCGTCGCCGGGACTAGCGGGTTTGGCGGGGAGCTGTTTTTT
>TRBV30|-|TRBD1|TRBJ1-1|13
CAWRGQVWSEAFF
TGTGCCTGGAGGGGACAGGTCTGGTCTGAAGCTTTCTTT
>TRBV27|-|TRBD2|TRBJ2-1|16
CASSKLAGDSYNEQFF
TGTGCCAGCAGTAAACTAGCGGGAGACTCCTACAATGAGCAGTTCTTC
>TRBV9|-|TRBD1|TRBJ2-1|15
CASSVQIDRGNEQFF
TGTGCCAGCAGCGTACAAATCGACAGGGGAAATGAGCAGTTCTTC
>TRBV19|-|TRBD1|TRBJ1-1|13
CASGQGRNTEAFF
TGTGCCAGTGGACAGGGGCGGAACACTGAAGCTTTCTTT
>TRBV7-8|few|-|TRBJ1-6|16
CASSWGVPGDNSPLHF
TGTGCCAGCAGCTGGGGGGTCCCCGGGGATAATTCACCCCTCCACTTT
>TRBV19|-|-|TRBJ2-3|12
CASRVDTDTQYF
TGTGCCAGCCGGGTTGACACAGATACGCAGTATTTT
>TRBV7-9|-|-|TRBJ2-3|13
CASSLGDTDTQYF
TGTGCCAGCAGCCTCGGGGACACAGATACGCAGTATTTT
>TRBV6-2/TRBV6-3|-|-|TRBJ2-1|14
CASSSTDSYNEQFF
TGTGCCAGCAGTTCTACAGACTCCTACAATGAGCAGTTCTTC
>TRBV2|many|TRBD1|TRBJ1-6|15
CASRKDRGVDSPLHF
TGTGCCAGCAGGAAGGACAGGGGGGTGGATTCACCCCTCCACTTT
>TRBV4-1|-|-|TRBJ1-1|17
CASSQDLDRFMNTEAFF
TGCGCCAGCAGCCAAGATCTTGACAGATTCATGAACACTGAAGCTTTCTTT
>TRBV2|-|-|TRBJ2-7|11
CASSELYEQYF
TGTGCCAGCAGTGAACTCTACGAGCAGTACTTC
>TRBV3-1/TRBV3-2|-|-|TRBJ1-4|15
CASSRWSATNEKLFF
TGTGCCAGCAGCCGCTGGTCGGCAACTAATGAAAAACTGTTTTTT
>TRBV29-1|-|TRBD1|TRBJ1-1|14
CSVVAWDRGTEAFF
TGCAGCGTTGTGGCCTGGGACAGGGGCACTGAAGCTTTCTTT
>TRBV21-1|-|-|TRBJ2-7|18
CASSKEGTGQTRTYEQYF
TGTGCCAGCAGCAAAGAAGGAACGGGACAGACCCGGACCTACGAGCAGTACTTC
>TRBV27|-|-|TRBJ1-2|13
CASSSGHGMSYTF
TGTGCCAGCAGTTCGGGACACGGGATGAGCTACACCTTC
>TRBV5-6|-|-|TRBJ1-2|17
CASSSTMGQRINYGYTF
TGTGCCAGCAGCTCTACTATGGGACAAAGGATTAACTATGGCTACACCTTC
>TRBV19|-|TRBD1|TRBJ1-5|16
CASSIRGQNSNQPQHF
TGTGCCAGTAGTATTAGGGGGCAGAATAGCAATCAGCCCCAGCATTTT
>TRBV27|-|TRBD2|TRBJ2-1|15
CASSFPGLGYNEQFF
TGTGCCAGCAGTTTCCCCGGACTAGGATACAATGAGCAGTTCTTC
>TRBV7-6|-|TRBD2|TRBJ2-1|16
CASSQRLAGVYNEQFF
TGTGCCAGCAGCCAACGACTAGCGGGGGTATACAATGAGCAGTTCTTC
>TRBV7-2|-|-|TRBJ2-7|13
CASSRRPSSEQYF
TGTGCCAGCAGCCGCAGGCCCAGCTCCGAGCAGTACTTC
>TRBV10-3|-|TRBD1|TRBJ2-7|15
CAISERADRGEEQYF
TGTGCCATCAGTGAGAGGGCCGACAGGGGCGAAGAGCAGTACTTC
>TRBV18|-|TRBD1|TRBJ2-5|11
CASSPGQGANF
TGTGCCAGCTCACCAGGACAGGGGGCGAACTTC
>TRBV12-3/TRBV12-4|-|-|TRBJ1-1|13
CASSLLENTEAFF
TGTGCCAGCAGTTTACTAGAGAACACTGAAGCTTTCTTT
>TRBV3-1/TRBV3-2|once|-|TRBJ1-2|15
CASSQNPRQVYGYTF
TGTGCCAGCAGCCAAAACCCCAGACAGGTCTATGGCTACACCTTC
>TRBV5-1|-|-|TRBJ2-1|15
CASSLDSVSYNEQFF
TGCGCCAGCAGCTTGGATAGCGTGTCCTACAATGAGCAGTTCTTC
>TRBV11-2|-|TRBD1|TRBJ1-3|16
CASSLGGTASGNTIYF
TGTGCCAGCAGCTTAGGCGGGACAGCCTCTGGAAACACCATATATTTT
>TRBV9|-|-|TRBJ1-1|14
CASSRRSMNTEAFF
TGTGCCAGCAGCCGCCGGAGCATGAACACTGAAGCTTTCTTT
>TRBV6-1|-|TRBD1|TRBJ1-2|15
CASSEAPGQSYGYTF
TGTGCCAGCAGTGAAGCTCCGGGACAGTCCTATGGCTACACCTTC
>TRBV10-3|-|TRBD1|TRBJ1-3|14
CAIGQGAPGNTIYF
TGTGCCATCGGACAGGGGGCGCCCGGAAACACCATATATTTT
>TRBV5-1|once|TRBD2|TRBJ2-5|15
CASSLEFGRQETQYF
TGCGCCAGCAGCTTGGAGTTCGGGAGGCAAGAGACCCAGTACTTC
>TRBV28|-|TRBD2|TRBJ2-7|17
CASSLSGGLAVDYEQYF
TGTGCCAGCAGTTTATCCGGTGGACTAGCGGTCGATTACGAGCAGTACTTC
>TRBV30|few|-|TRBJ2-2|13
CAWSAQSAGELFF
TGTGCCTGGAGTGCCCAATCGGCCGGGGAGCTGTTTTTT
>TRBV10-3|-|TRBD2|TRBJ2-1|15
CAIRESGSNFDEQFF
TGTGCCATCAGGGAAAGCGGGAGTAATTTCGATGAGCAGTTCTTC
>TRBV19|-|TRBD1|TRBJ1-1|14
CASFWTGGNTEAFF
TGTGCCAGTTTCTGGACAGGGGGGAACACTGAAGCTTTCTTT
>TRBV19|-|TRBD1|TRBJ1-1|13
CATRDRPKIEAFF
TGTGCCACCAGGGACAGACCTAAGATTGAAGCTTTCTTT
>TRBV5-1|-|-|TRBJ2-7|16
CASSYVIEASSYEQYF
TGCGCCAGCAGCTATGTGATTGAAGCTAGCTCCTACGAGCAGTACTTC
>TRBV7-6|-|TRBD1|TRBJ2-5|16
CASSLVQDRGRETQYF
TGTGCCAGCAGCTTAGTCCAGGACAGGGGGCGAGAGACCCAGTACTTC